A single sample is the source of the 31 T cell receptor beta chains below, sequenced in a study of T cells in localized non-small cell lung cancer (dated by TCRdb to the early 2020s). Library generation was performed with the immunoSEQ multiplex PCR assay. TCRdb stores this immuneACCESS table with in-frame sequences only. Part of the clones is absent; in the studies checked, under half of the shortfall reflects unresolved V genes, and no reason is known for the rest. The table for this sample lists some 85,000 clones; roughly 80% of them were counted only once. 15% to 20% of the sample comes from the top ten. Source: PBMCs, taken before any cancer treatment. These receptors came from a man aged 35-69 years with stage II squamous cell lung carcinoma.

The V gene is TRBV19, the J gene TRBJ1-5; TRBD1 might be the D (5 bases). Germline V gene sequence: CDR1 LNHDA, CDR2 SQIVND (reference sequence). V dropped 7 bases and J dropped 7 bases, with 23 bases sitting between them. This CDR3 region has 16 residues. CDR3 sequence: CASTTAVGASGQPQHF. The CDR3 DNA reads TGTGCCAGTACCACAGCCGTCGGGGCGTCGGGGCAGCCCCAGCATTTT. Full variable domain (missing parts from reference TRBV19 and TRBJ1-5): DGGITQSPKYLFRKEGQNVTLSCEQNLNHDAMYWYRQDPGQGLRLIYYSQIVNDFQKGDIAEGYSVSREKKESFPLTVTSAQKNPTAFYLCASTTAVGASGQPQHFGDGTRLSIL.

The rearrangement links TRBV27 to TRBJ1-1; TRBD1 aligns across 10 bases. The CDR3 is made up of 15 amino acids. Looked up from germline, CDR1 is MNHEY and CDR2 is SMNVEV (reference sequence). J lost 6 bases, V lost 6 bases, and 10 bases had no gene match. CDR3 in DNA: TGTGCCAGCAGCCCGAGACAGGGACAGGGGTCTGAAGCTTTCTTT. It specifies CASSPRQGQGSEAFF.

The genes are TRBV4-1 and TRBJ2-2; TRBD1 might be the D (5 bases). The CDR3 contains 14 residues. Trimming shortened V by 4 bases and J by 0 bases, and 6 bases separated the two germline ends. The germline CDR1 and CDR2 sequences are MGHRA and YSYEKL. This chain's CDR3 is CASSRTSNTGELFF. The CDR3 nucleotides are TGCGCCAGCAGCCGGACATCGAACACCGGGGAGCTGTTTTTT.

This chain connects TRBV14 to TRBJ2-3; D is unresolved. The CDR3 is made up of 15 amino acids. Germline V gene lookup returns CDR1 SGHDN and CDR2 FVKESK. V lost 1 base, J lost 0 bases, and 8 bases lay in between. Here the CDR3 reads CASSQGFVSTDTQYF. CDR3 DNA sequence: TGTGCCAGCAGCCAAGGGTTCGTAAGCACAGATACGCAGTATTTT.

This clone was counted a few times. The chain uses TRBV28 and TRBJ1-2, with D possibly TRBD1 on 5 matching bases. This CDR3 comprises 13 residues. V was shortened by 5 bases and J by 5 bases, with 12 bases between the two germline ends. Germline CDR1 and CDR2: MDHEN and SYDVKM. The CDR3 nucleotides read TGTGCCAGCAGTCTTTTCTCAGGGTATGGCTACACCTTC. Translation: CASSLFSGYGYTF.

This clone was observed once. V gene TRBV9 combines with J gene TRBJ2-6; D is unresolved. The germline CDR1 and CDR2 sequences are SGDLS and YYNGEE. V lost 2 bases and J 3 bases, leaving 6 bases between the germline ends. The CDR3 is 14 residues long. Written as DNA, the CDR3 is TGTGCCAGCAGCGTTGTTAGTGGGGCCAACGTCCTGACTTTC. Amino acid sequence: CASSVVSGANVLTF.

The chain couples TRBV9 to TRBJ2-7, with 9 bases aligning to TRBD1. CDR3 size: 15 residues. Unmatched junction bases numbered 8, after V lost 0 bases and J lost 7 bases. The V gene's germline CDR1 is SGDLS and CDR2 YYNGEE. Here the CDR3 reads CASSVATGGWEEQYF. In nucleotides, the CDR3 is TGTGCCAGCAGCGTAGCTACAGGGGGCTGGGAGGAGCAGTACTTC.

This clone was observed a few times. The rearrangement links TRBV6-1 to TRBJ1-1; 7 bases agree with TRBD1. V dropped 7 bases and J dropped 5; count of bases not matched to a gene: 10. The germline V gene encodes CDR1 MNHNS and CDR2 SASEGT. There are 14 residues in the CDR3. CDR3 residues: CASNPRQGRTEAFF. Here the CDR3 DNA reads TGTGCCAGCAATCCTAGACAGGGACGGACTGAAGCTTTCTTT.

This chain joins TRBV4-3 and TRBJ1-1; D is unclear. Trimming removed 0 bases from V and 4 bases from J, with 9 bases in between. The CDR3 covers 14 residues. CDR1 is LGHNA, CDR2 YSLEER, per germline. The CDR3 DNA reads as TGCGCCAGCAGCCAAGATTTAGCGGGCACTGAAGCTTTCTTT. Encoded protein: CASSQDLAGTEAFF.

This CDR3 is CASSFSTPVFSGNTIYF. The CDR3 DNA reads as TGTGCCAGCAGTTTCTCCACCCCCGTGTTTTCTGGAAACACCATATATTTT. The chain is built from TRBV28 and TRBJ1-3; no clear D gene. The germline V gene has CDR1 MDHEN and CDR2 SYDVKM. The CDR3 has 17 amino acids. V was trimmed by 3 bases and J by 1 base, leaving 16 bases between them.

This clone appeared many times. V is TRBV2 and J is TRBJ1-1, with D tentatively TRBD1 (5 bases). The CDR3 consists of 15 residues. Germline-derived CDR1 and CDR2 are SNHLY and FYNNEI. Trimming shortened V by 2 bases and J by 5 bases, and 15 bases separated the two germline ends. The chain's CDR3 is CASSETRGGRTEAFF. CDR3 sequence (DNA): TGTGCCAGCAGTGAAACGAGGGGAGGGCGGACTGAAGCTTTCTTT.

V and J are TRBV6-6 and TRBJ2-5, with TRBD2 matching 14 bases. Germline lookup yields CDR1 MNHNY and CDR2 SVGAGI (reference sequence). The length of the CDR3 is 16 residues. V trimming: 4 bases; J trimming: 1 base; junction bases outside the gene matches: 2. As DNA, the CDR3 is TGTGCCAGCAGTTTCGGGACTAGCGGGGGCCAAGAGACCCAGTACTTC. It encodes CASSFGTSGGQETQYF.

This chain uses TRBV6-1 with TRBJ1-1, with D unclear. Trimming took off 2 bases at V and 1 base at J, with 5 bases between the two ends. There are 13 residues in the CDR3. From germline, CDR1 is MNHNS and CDR2 SASEGT. The CDR3 region is CASSEQENTEAFF. The CDR3 DNA follows: TGTGCCAGCAGTGAACAGGAGAACACTGAAGCTTTCTTT.

The chain joins TRBV6-6 to TRBJ2-7; tentatively, D is TRBD1 (5 bases). Trimming shortened V by 4 bases and J by 0 bases, and 13 bases separated the two germline ends. Germline V gene sequence: CDR1 MNHNY, CDR2 SVGAGI (reference sequence). The CDR3 loop spans 15 amino acids. The CDR3 DNA is TGTGCCAGCAGTTCTTACAGGAGTCTCTCCTACGAGCAGTACTTC. Translated, it gives CASSSYRSLSYEQYF.

The J gene is TRBJ2-5, the V gene TRBV7-2; 14 positions agree with TRBD2. Trimming took 5 bases from V and 1 from J; bases not matched to a gene: 3. The germline V gene encodes CDR1 SGHTA and CDR2 FQGNSA. This CDR3 spans 16 amino acids. The CDR3 is CASSKTSGRAQETQYF. CDR3 in DNA: TGTGCCAGCAGCAAGACTAGCGGGAGGGCCCAAGAGACCCAGTACTTC.

The rearrangement uses TRBV29-1 and TRBJ2-7; D ambiguous. Germline assignment: CDR1 SQVTM and CDR2 ANQGSEA. The CDR3 extends over 11 amino acids. Trimming stripped 7 bases from V and 3 bases from J, with 10 bases between. CDR3 sequence reads: CSGSHRYEQYF. CDR3 nucleotides: TGCAGCGGAAGCCATCGCTACGAGCAGTACTTC.

V gene TRBV19 combines with J gene TRBJ2-5, with 14 bases aligning to TRBD2. Germline V gene data show CDR1 as LNHDA and CDR2 as SQIVND (reference sequence). The CDR3 consists of 18 residues. V trimming: 7 bases; J trimming: 5 bases; junction bases outside the gene matches: 15. In nucleotides, the CDR3 is TGTGCCAGTACCCGACTAGCGGGAGGGCCATTAAGGGGCGAGACCCAGTACTTC. This sequence encodes CASTRLAGGPLRGETQYF.

The CDR3 protein is CAWSVRGPGEKLFF. DNA of the CDR3: TGTGCCTGGAGTGTACGGGGACCGGGTGAAAAACTGTTTTTT. The V and J genes are TRBV30 and TRBJ1-4; maybe TRBD1 (5 bases). CDR1 and CDR2 (germline): GTSNPN, SVGIG (reference sequence). Deletions cut 0 bases from V and 7 bases from J, with 12 bases between. CDR3 size: 14 residues. Drawing the rest from reference TRBV30 and TRBJ1-4, the complete variable domain is SQTIHQWPATLVQPVGSPLSLECTVEGTSNPNLYWYRQAAGRGLQLLFYSVGIGQISSEVPQNLSASRPQDRQFILSSKKLLLSDSGFYLCAWSVRGPGEKLFFGSGTQLSVL.

The gene calls are TRBV6-5 and TRBJ2-7, with TRBD1 matching over 7 bases. Germline CDR1 is MNHEY and CDR2 is SVGAGI. V gave up 7 bases and J gave up 4 bases; unmatched junction bases: 10. This CDR3 spans 14 amino acids. The DNA for the CDR3 is TGTGCCAGCACCGTCGGAGCAGGGGGATACGAGCAGTACTTC. Translating gives CASTVGAGGYEQYF.

The chain combines TRBV11-2 with TRBJ2-2; weak D call: TRBD2 (5 bases). This CDR3 is 17 amino acids long. Between the trimmed V and J ends, which lost 5 bases and 5 bases, there was a span of 21 bases. Per germline, CDR1 SGHAT and CDR2 FQNNGV. The CDR3 is CASSQQGLSGGTGELFF. CDR3 DNA: TGTGCCAGCAGCCAACAAGGGCTGTCCGGAGGTACCGGGGAGCTGTTTTTT.

This chain uses TRBV9 with TRBJ1-3; D is unresolved. The germline V and J ends were trimmed by 0 bases and 0 bases, with 7 bases remaining between them. Per the germline V gene, CDR1 is SGDLS and CDR2 is YYNGEE. The CDR3 sequence is 15 residues long. CDR3 loop: CASSVEPGSGNTIYF. The CDR3 nucleotides read TGTGCCAGCAGCGTAGAGCCGGGCTCTGGAAACACCATATATTTT.

V is TRBV18 and J is TRBJ1-4; no firm D call. V shed 1 base and J shed 0 bases, with 3 bases lying between them. This CDR3 spans 14 amino acids. The germline gives CDR1 KGHSH, CDR2 LQKENI. The CDR3 DNA follows: TGTGCCAGCTCACCACAAGCAACTAATGAAAAACTGTTTTTT. Amino acids: CASSPQATNEKLFF.

The chain has TRBV9 and TRBJ2-1; 8 bases line up with TRBD1. This CDR3 is built from 16 residues. Per the germline V gene, CDR1 is SGDLS and CDR2 is YYNGEE. After removal of 4 bases from V and 4 bases from J, the junction contained 10 bases not matched to a gene. The CDR3 nucleotides read TGTGCCAGCAGCCCCCATGGGACAGGAACATACAATGAGCAGTTCTTC. It yields the protein CASSPHGTGTYNEQFF.

This chain connects TRBV14 to TRBJ2-3, with D unclear. V gave up 3 bases and J gave up 6 bases, with 10 bases separating them. The CDR3 has 13 residues. The V gene's germline CDR1 is SGHDN and CDR2 FVKESK. The CDR3 nucleotides are TGTGCCAGCAGCCACGGATCGCGGGATACGCAGTATTTT. Protein: CASSHGSRDTQYF.

The table lists this clone with a few counts. The chain joins TRBV29-1 to TRBJ1-5; D gene unclear. Germline CDR1 and CDR2: SQVTM and ANQGSEA. The CDR3 length is 12 residues. Deletions cut 5 bases from V and 6 bases from J, with 11 bases between. The CDR3 nucleotides read TGCAGCGTTCAGGACGTAGCTCAGCCCCAGCATTTT. Protein product: CSVQDVAQPQHF.

This clone appeared once. V usage is TRBV7-9 and J usage is TRBJ2-5; the D is unclear. This CDR3 has 11 amino acids. CDR1 SEHNR and CDR2 FQNEAQ come from the germline V gene (reference sequence). The ends were cut back, 4 bases at V and 4 bases at J, with 4 bases in the middle. CDR3 region: CASSSRETQYF. The CDR3 DNA reads as TGTGCCAGCAGCTCCCGAGAGACCCAGTACTTC.

V usage is TRBV4-3 and J usage is TRBJ1-4; 7 nucleotides line up with TRBD1. The germline V gene encodes CDR1 LGHNA and CDR2 YSLEER. With 1 base clipped from V and 3 bases from J, the junction kept 8 bases outside the gene matches. CDR3 length equals 17 residues. Written as DNA, the CDR3 is TGCGCCAGCAGCCAAGTGGGCAGGGGGAAGGCTAATGAAAAACTGTTTTTT. It translates to CASSQVGRGKANEKLFF.

V and J are TRBV7-3 and TRBJ1-6; D is uncertain. V lost 2 bases, J lost 3 bases, and 14 bases lay in between. This CDR3 region has 17 residues. In germline, CDR1 is SGHTA, CDR2 FQGTGA. The CDR3 sequence is CASSLGRGSSYNSPLHF. As DNA, the CDR3 is TGTGCCAGCAGCTTAGGTCGTGGATCTAGCTATAATTCACCCCTCCACTTT. Using reference TRBV7-3 and TRBJ1-6 for the parts outside the CDR3, the full variable domain is GAGVSQTPSNKVTEKGKYVELRCDPISGHTALYWYRQSLGQGPEFLIYFQGTGAADDSGLPNDRFFAVRPEGSVSTLKIQRTERGDSAVYLCASSLGRGSSYNSPLHFGNGTRLTVT.

This clone was counted only a few times. The chain recombines TRBV5-4 with TRBJ2-3, with a possible D match to TRBD1 (6 bases). The CDR3 is 14 residues long. The germline CDR1 and CDR2 sequences are SGHNT and YYREEE (reference sequence). Trimming left V 3 bases short and J 4 bases short, with 12 bases between. The CDR3 loop reads CASSSGTSPDTQYF. Here the CDR3 DNA reads TGTGCCAGCAGCTCCGGGACAAGTCCAGATACGCAGTATTTT. Filled out from reference TRBV5-4 and TRBJ2-3, the complete variable domain reads ETGVTQSPTHLIKTRGQQVTLRCSSQSGHNTVSWYQQALGQGPQFIFQYYREEENGRGNFPPRFSGLQFPNYSSELNVNALELDDSALYLCASSSGTSPDTQYFGPGTRLTVL.

This clone was observed a handful of times. The chain employs TRBV11-2 and TRBJ1-1; D gene uncertain. Germline V gene data show CDR1 as SGHAT and CDR2 as FQNNGV. V was shortened by 5 bases and J by 10 bases, with 14 bases between the two germline ends. The CDR3 spans 12 residues. The CDR3 DNA reads TGTGCCAGCAGCCCCCCTCCAGGAAGAGCTTTCTTT. Protein sequence: CASSPPPGRAFF.

This clone showed up just a few times. The chain recombines TRBV7-6 with TRBJ2-2, with D uncertain. CDR3 size: 13 residues. Germline CDR1 is SGHVS and CDR2 is FNYEAQ. V was trimmed by 2 bases and J by 4 bases, leaving 5 bases between them. CDR3 bases: TGTGCCAGCAGCTTATTAACCACCGGGGAGCTGTTTTTT. Protein sequence: CASSLLTTGELFF.